The present T cell receptor (beta chain) was sequenced within a study of response to subunit inactivated influenza vaccine. TCRdb reprocessed the RT-PCR reads via MiXCR and lists one record per CDR3 protein. The data show 550,000 to 800,000 distinct CDR3 sequences, approximately 14% seen once. The CDR3 loop spans 16 amino acids. Trimming took 1 base from V and 7 from J, leaving 19 bases between them. Germline-derived CDR1 and CDR2 are LGHNA and YSLEER. This clonotype was detected a few times. This TCR derives from a man aged 45-65 years who received an inactivated influenza vaccine. The starting material was PBMCs from blood, obtained 14 days before vaccination. The chain has TRBV4-3 and TRBJ1-2; D gene unclear. This CDR3 reads CASSQGVREGSGGYTF. The CDR3 DNA reads TGCGCCAGCAGCCAAGGGGTTAGAGAGGGAAGCGGTGGCTACACCTTC.